This T cell receptor beta chain is drawn from a study of graft-versus-host responses after intestinal transplantation. J was trimmed by 4 bases and V by 5 bases; bases with no gene match: 8. CDR1 and CDR2 (germline): MNHEY, SVGAGI. The length of the CDR3 is 15 residues. Stimulators, approximately 200,000 irradiated and violet-dye-labeled cells, were plated with approximately 200,000 CFSE-labeled responder cells. Clones were sequenced by immunoSEQ multiplex PCR, and TCRdb holds only the in-frame ones, with some missing. The sample lists 10,000 to 15,000 clones, about 30% occurring once. The rearrangement joins TRBV6-5 to TRBJ1-3; 7 bases fit TRBD1. This receptor was obtained from a human patient who received an intestinal transplant. The sequencing used alloreactive CD8+ T cells from a mixed lymphocyte reaction culture, collected before intestinal transplant. Indicated subset: CFSE-low proliferating T cells sorted from approximately 6-day pre-transplant mixed lymphocyte reaction (GvH or HvG direction). The CDR3 region has the DNA TGTGCCAGCAGTCCAACAGGGGACAGCGGAAACACCATATATTTT. The encoded protein is CASSPTGDSGNTIYF.